This entry lists 27 T cell receptor beta chains sequenced from one sample in a study of T cells in Graves' hyperthyroidism and ophthalmopathy. The TCR beta CDR3 regions underwent amplification using RNA transcripts as the source. With the HTBI primer set, the TCR CDR3 went through a first round of RT-PCR. TCRdb called the multiplex PCR reads again in MiXCR, with one record for every CDR3 protein. This table has about half a million distinct CDR3 sequences, around 15% appearing once. Sequenced input: blood. All receptors derive from a woman aged 25 to 39 with Graves' ophthalmopathy.

V is TRBV11-3 and J is TRBJ2-5; D is unclear. With 3 bases removed from V and 4 bases from J, the gap between germline ends came to 9 bases. Germline lookup yields CDR1 SGHNT and CDR2 YENEEA. This CDR3 is 13 amino acids long. In DNA form, the CDR3 reads TGTGCCAGCAGCTTCGGCCTACGAGAGACCCAGTACTTC. Its translation is CASSFGLRETQYF.

Ten or more counts support this clonotype. The chain combines TRBV9 with TRBJ1-1; D gene uncertain. This CDR3 region has 13 residues. V lost 8 bases, J lost 1 base, and 12 bases lay in between. Germline CDR1 and CDR2: SGDLS and YYNGEE. As DNA, the CDR3 is TGTGCCAGTAAACCCTGGGAGAACACTGAAGCTTTCTTT. Translating gives CASKPWENTEAFF.

This clonotype has a handful of counts. This sequence joins TRBV28 and TRBJ2-7; 8 nucleotides line up with TRBD2. Germline V gives CDR1 MDHEN, CDR2 SYDVKM. This CDR3 spans 16 amino acids. J lost 2 bases, V lost 3 bases, and 9 bases had no gene match. In DNA form, the CDR3 reads TGTGCCAGCAGTTTCTCTCTTAGCGGGACGACCTACGAGCAGTACTTC. Encoded protein: CASSFSLSGTTYEQYF.

The chain recombines TRBV28 with TRBJ1-4; D not certain. From germline, CDR1 is MDHEN and CDR2 SYDVKM. This CDR3 spans 14 amino acids. Deletions cut 3 bases from V and 6 bases from J, with 11 bases between. CDR3 region: CASSFRAGDEKLFF. CDR3 bases: TGTGCCAGCAGTTTCCGGGCTGGAGATGAAAAACTGTTTTTT.

Note on this clonotype: An end of the junction does not agree with germline; a read error may underlie this. Here the CDR3 reads CANSHRLAGGLDEQYF. The CDR3 DNA is TGTGCCAACAGCCACCGACTAGCGGGAGGGCTTGACGAGCAGTACTTC. The rearrangement joins TRBV13 to TRBJ2-7; 14 bases line up with TRBD2. From germline, CDR1 is PRHDT and CDR2 FYEKMQ (reference sequence). The CDR3 is made up of 16 amino acids.

There are many counts of this clonotype. The chain couples TRBV30 to TRBJ1-5; no clear D gene. The CDR3 loop spans 14 amino acids. Trimming removed 0 bases at V and 3 bases at J, with 9 bases between. Germline-derived CDR1 and CDR2 are GTSNPN and SVGIG (reference sequence). CDR3 bases: TGTGCCTGGAGTGTAGGTGGGAACAATCAGCCCCAGCATTTT. This encodes CAWSVGGNNQPQHF.

The sample holds a few counts of this clonotype. The chain has TRBV19 and TRBJ2-2, with 9 bases lining up with TRBD2. Unmatched junction bases numbered 7, after V lost 0 bases and J lost 5 bases. CDR1 is LNHDA and CDR2 is SQIVND in the germline V gene (reference sequence). This CDR3 is 17 amino acids long. The CDR3 bases are TGTGCCAGTAGTATAGAAGGCGGGAGGGCCGAAACCGGGGAGCTGTTTTTT. Residues: CASSIEGGRAETGELFF.

Notes on this clonotype: This could be a read error, since a much larger clone is one nucleotide away. The chain couples TRBV20-1 to TRBJ2-7; tentative D call: TRBD2 (5 bases). The length of the CDR3 is 15 residues. From germline, CDR1 is DFQATT and CDR2 SNEGSKA (reference sequence). Trimming shortened V by 0 bases and J by 1 base, and 13 bases separated the two germline ends. The CDR3 region is CSARESWRSSYEQYF. The CDR3 DNA reads TGCAGTGCTAGAGAAAGTTGGAGGTCGTCCTACGAGCAGTACTTC.

This clonotype was recorded many times. This chain links TRBV20-1 with TRBJ1-2; 8 bases are a match to TRBD1. Germline CDR1 DFQATT, CDR2 SNEGSKA (reference sequence). The CDR3 has 15 amino acids. Trimming took 0 bases from V and 1 from J; bases not matched to a gene: 4. In DNA form, the CDR3 reads TGCAGTGCTAGAGAGGACAGGGAGTTTAACTATGGCTACACCTTC. Translated: CSAREDREFNYGYTF.

This chain uses TRBV29-1 with TRBJ2-1; TRBD2 agrees at 7 bases. The germline V gene has CDR1 SQVTM and CDR2 ANQGSEA. V shed 1 base, J shed 3 bases, and the junction held 0 bases outside the gene matches. The length of the CDR3 is 13 residues. The CDR3 protein is CSVEAGGYNEQFF. The CDR3 DNA reads TGCAGCGTTGAAGCGGGGGGCTACAATGAGCAGTTCTTC.

There are a few counts of this clonotype. The genes are TRBV29-1 and TRBJ1-1; perhaps TRBD1 as D (5 bases). The CDR3 is made up of 13 amino acids. V dropped 4 bases and J dropped 2 bases, with 11 bases sitting between them. From germline, CDR1 is SQVTM and CDR2 ANQGSEA. Written as DNA, the CDR3 is TGCAGCGTTGGAAATCGGGGCAACACTGAAGCTTTCTTT. Translated, it gives CSVGNRGNTEAFF. Looking up the rest from reference TRBV29-1 and TRBJ1-1 gives the full variable domain: SAVISQKPSRDICQRGTSLTIQCQVDSQVTMMFWYRQQPGQSLTLIATANQGSEATYESGFVIDKFPISRPNLTFSTLTVSNMSPEDSSIYLCSVGNRGNTEAFFGQGTRLTVV.

This chain uses TRBV11-3 with TRBJ2-2; 12 positions match TRBD2. The CDR3 consists of 17 residues. J lost 4 bases, V lost 1 base, and 4 bases had no gene match. The V gene's germline CDR1 is SGHNT and CDR2 YENEEA. CDR3 in DNA: TGTGCCAGCAGCTTAGTGCCGGGACTAGCGGGCACCGGGGAGCTGTTTTTT. This sequence encodes CASSLVPGLAGTGELFF.

This clonotype has ten or more counts. This chain joins TRBV7-2 and TRBJ2-1; 7 bases are shared with TRBD1. CDR3 length: 14 residues. V was clipped by 6 bases and J by 9 bases; unmatched bases: 11. Germline CDR1 and CDR2: SGHTA and FQGNSA. The DNA for the CDR3 is TGTGCCAGCAGTTCTTACGGGACAGCCGCTGAGCAGTTCTTC. Translating it yields CASSSYGTAAEQFF. Full variable domain (missing parts from reference TRBV7-2 and TRBJ2-1): GAGVSQSPSNKVTEKGKDVELRCDPISGHTALYWYRQSLGQGLEFLIYFQGNSAPDKSGLPSDRFSAERTGGSVSTLTIQRTQQEDSAVYLCASSSYGTAAEQFFGPGTRLTVL.

This clonotype was counted many times. This chain connects TRBV19 to TRBJ1-5, with a possible D match to TRBD1 (5 bases). Trimming took 7 bases from V and 6 from J, leaving 13 bases between them. This CDR3 spans 13 amino acids. Germline V gene data show CDR1 as LNHDA and CDR2 as SQIVND (reference sequence). CDR3 nucleotide sequence: TGTGCCAGTACCATGGGAGGGGTTCAGCCCCAGCATTTT. Its protein is CASTMGGVQPQHF.

This clonotype was counted a few times. J is TRBJ2-1 and V is TRBV12-3 or TRBV12-4; perhaps TRBD1 as D (5 bases). The CDR3 totals 11 residues. V shed 7 bases and J shed 7 bases, with 8 bases lying between them. The CDR3 nucleotides are TGTGCCAGCACCCAGGGAAATGAGCAGTTCTTC. Amino acid sequence: CASTQGNEQFF.

This clonotype was counted many times. This chain uses TRBV12-3 or TRBV12-4 with TRBJ2-7, with TRBD1 identical over 7 bases. Trimming at V came to 6 bases and at J to 2 bases, leaving 7 bases not matched to a gene. This CDR3 is 14 amino acids long. The CDR3 bases are TGTGCCAGCAGCGACGACAGGGTGCCCTACGAGCAGTACTTC. Translated: CASSDDRVPYEQYF.

The rearrangement joins TRBV6-1 to TRBJ2-1, with D uncertain. Trimming left V 6 bases short and J 7 bases short, with 16 bases between. Germline values: CDR1 MNHNS, CDR2 SASEGT. The CDR3 has 14 residues. CDR3 sequence: CASRTKERRNEQFF. CDR3 nucleotide sequence: TGTGCCAGCAGAACCAAAGAGCGACGGAATGAGCAGTTCTTC.

This clonotype has a count of ten or more. CDR3 nucleotides: TGTGCCTGGAGACTTGCATCTGAAGCTTTCTTT. It translates to CAWRLASEAFF. The chain is built from TRBV30 and TRBJ1-1; D is undetermined. The V end lost 3 bases, the J end lost 6 bases, and 8 bases lay between the germline ends. Germline CDR1 reads GTSNPN; CDR2 reads SVGIG (reference sequence). This CDR3 comprises 11 residues.

V is TRBV7-2 and J is TRBJ2-2; tentatively, D is TRBD1 (6 bases). V was cut by 5 bases and J by 4 bases, with 14 bases left in between. This CDR3 is built from 15 residues. Germline CDR1 is SGHTA and CDR2 is FQGNSA. CDR3 sequence (DNA): TGTGCCAGCAGCCCAATGAGCAGGGGCACCGGGGAGCTGTTTTTT. Encoded protein: CASSPMSRGTGELFF. The full variable domain, with the rest looked up from reference TRBV7-2 and TRBJ2-2, is GAGVSQSPSNKVTEKGKDVELRCDPISGHTALYWYRQSLGQGLEFLIYFQGNSAPDKSGLPSDRFSAERTGGSVSTLTIQRTQQEDSAVYLCASSPMSRGTGELFFGEGSRLTVL.

This clonotype was found many times. The chain employs TRBV7-3 and TRBJ2-5, with TRBD1 matching 8 bases. V was pared by 2 bases and J by 0 bases, with 8 bases of the junction left unmatched. Germline loops: CDR1 SGHTA, CDR2 FQGTGA. The CDR3 consists of 17 residues. The chain's CDR3 is CASSLGQGGQNQETQYF. As DNA, the CDR3 is TGTGCCAGCAGCTTAGGACAGGGCGGTCAAAACCAAGAGACCCAGTACTTC.

Many counts were recorded for this clonotype. This chain connects TRBV2 to TRBJ2-5; 8 bases align to TRBD2. J was trimmed by 3 bases and V by 6 bases; bases with no gene match: 6. Germline CDR1 SNHLY, CDR2 FYNNEI. The CDR3 is 14 residues long. This chain's CDR3 is CASRLAGGEETQYF. Written as DNA, the CDR3 is TGTGCCAGCAGGCTAGCGGGTGGTGAAGAGACCCAGTACTTC. The variable domain in full, with the rest retrieved from reference TRBV2 and TRBJ2-5, is EPEVTQTPSHQVTQMGQEVILRCVPISNHLYFYWYRQILGQKVEFLVSFYNNEISEKSEIFDDQFSVERPDGSNFTLKIRSTKLEDSAMYFCASRLAGGEETQYFGPGTRLLVL.

This clonotype was recorded many times. This sequence joins TRBV11-3 and TRBJ2-2; 8 bases are shared with TRBD1. The V and J ends lost 5 bases and 1 base, in that order; junction bases with no gene match: 3. The CDR3 is 15 amino acids. From germline, CDR1 is SGHNT and CDR2 YENEEA. The chain's CDR3 is CASSPDRGNTGELFF. The CDR3 DNA sequence: TGTGCCAGCAGCCCCGACAGGGGGAACACCGGGGAGCTGTTTTTT.

This clonotype was picked up many times. This rearrangement joins TRBV20-1 to TRBJ2-1, with TRBD2 matching over 11 bases. This CDR3 is built from 17 residues. Germline V CDR1 and CDR2: DFQATT, SNEGSKA (reference sequence). With 5 bases clipped from V and 1 base from J, the junction kept 10 bases outside the gene matches. CDR3 DNA sequence: TGCAGTGCTGATCGACTAGCGGGAACTACATCCTACAATGAGCAGTTCTTC. It codes for CSADRLAGTTSYNEQFF.

The sample holds many counts of this clonotype. The CDR3 protein is CASSQAVTDTQYF. DNA for the CDR3: TGTGCCAGCAGCCAAGCCGTCACAGATACGCAGTATTTT. The chain employs TRBV3-1 and TRBJ2-3; no reliable D call. Germline V gives CDR1 LGHDT, CDR2 YNNKEL (reference sequence). There are 13 residues in the CDR3. The V end was cut by 1 base, the J end by 2 bases, with 4 bases between.

The chain has TRBV20-1 and TRBJ1-6, with D tentatively TRBD1 (6 bases). The CDR3 is made up of 15 amino acids. Trimming pared 0 bases from V and 7 bases from J, leaving 13 bases between. Germline-derived CDR1 and CDR2 are DFQATT and SNEGSKA (reference sequence). The CDR3 bases are TGCAGTGCTAGAGATGCGGGGGGCCCCAATTCACCCCTCCACTTT. It translates to CSARDAGGPNSPLHF.

The chain links TRBV12-3 or TRBV12-4 to TRBJ2-2; D uncertain. The CDR3 spans 11 residues. Trimming stripped 6 bases from V and 10 bases from J, with 9 bases between. The CDR3 nucleotides read TGTGCCAGCAGAATATTGGAGGAGCTGTTTTTT. This sequence encodes CASRILEELFF.

The V call is TRBV28, the J call TRBJ2-3; 10 bases match TRBD1. Germline V gives CDR1 MDHEN, CDR2 SYDVKM. This CDR3 region has 17 residues. Unmatched junction bases numbered 18, after V lost 7 bases and J lost 8 bases. The CDR3 DNA reads TGTGCCAGCACCCCCGGGACACCGGGACAGGGGACGGGTACGCAGTATTTT. It translates to CASTPGTPGQGTGTQYF.